This T cell receptor (beta chain) was identified in a study of human thymus T cells. Study-wide results and caveats: Thymic as well as blood repertoires seemed to favor certain V and J genes unevenly.

The CDR3 contains 13 residues. CDR1 is SGDLS, CDR2 YYNGEE, per germline. The germline V and J ends were trimmed by 3 bases and 3 bases, with 7 bases remaining between them. This clone was seen a single time. What it binds is not known. Clones were sequenced by immunoSEQ multiplex PCR, and TCRdb holds only the in-frame ones, with some missing. The sample holds approximately 40,000 clones, 94% seen once. Genomic DNA was extracted from every available blood leukocyte. This clonotype originated in a boy under two years old with a congenital heart defect but otherwise immunologically healthy. This chain connects TRBV9 to TRBJ2-1; D is possibly TRBD2 (6 bases). The specimen sequenced was blood. CDR3 coding DNA: TGTGCCAGCAGCGGGGGGGACTACAATGAGCAGTTCTTC. As protein: CASSGGDYNEQFF.